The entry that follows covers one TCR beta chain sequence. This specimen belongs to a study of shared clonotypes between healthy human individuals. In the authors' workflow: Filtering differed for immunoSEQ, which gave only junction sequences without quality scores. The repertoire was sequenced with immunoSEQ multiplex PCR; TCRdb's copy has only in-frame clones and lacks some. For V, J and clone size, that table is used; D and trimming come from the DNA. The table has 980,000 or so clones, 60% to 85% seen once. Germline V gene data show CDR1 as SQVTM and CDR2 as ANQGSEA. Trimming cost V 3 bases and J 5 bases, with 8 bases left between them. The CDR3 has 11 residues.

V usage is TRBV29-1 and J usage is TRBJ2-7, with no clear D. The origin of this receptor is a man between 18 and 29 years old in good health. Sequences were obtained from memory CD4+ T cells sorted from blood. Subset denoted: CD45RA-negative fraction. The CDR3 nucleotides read TGCAGCGTTGAGGAATTCGACGAGCAGTACTTC. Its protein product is CSVEEFDEQYF.